Only one count was recorded for the clone carrying this T cell receptor (beta chain). Its antigen remains unidentified. The data were obtained in a study of T cells in Graves' hyperthyroidism and ophthalmopathy. Study-level findings and limits: From stable hyperthyroidism, ophthalmopathy was set apart by a 13 V-J model.

What was amplified from RNA transcripts were TCR beta CDR3 regions. The HTBI primer set drove a first-round RT-PCR of the TCR CDR3. TCRdb processed the multiplex PCR reads anew with MiXCR; each CDR3 protein has one entry. The sample holds about 720,000 distinct CDR3 sequences, over 15% seen once. Ahead of any ophthalmopathy symptoms, the blood sample was obtained at the first diagnosis of hyperthyroidism. CDR3 size: 18 residues. Losses at the gene ends were 0 bases for V and 3 bases for J; bases not matched to a gene: 10. Germline CDR1 is SGDLS and CDR2 is YYNGEE. This chain connects TRBV9 to TRBJ2-7; the match to TRBD1 covers 12 bases. This receptor was taken from a woman aged 45-59 years with Graves' hyperthyroidism that later progressed to Graves' ophthalmopathy. Specimen: blood. The CDR3 sequence is CASSVGTIGTGGLYEQYF. The CDR3 DNA is TGTGCCAGCAGCGTAGGCACGATAGGGACAGGGGGCCTCTACGAGCAGTACTTC.